This T cell receptor beta chain was sequenced for a study of blood T cell repertoires in COVID-19. Here immunoSEQ multiplex PCR was the method, and the copy in TCRdb shows in-frame clones only, minus some. The sample consists of 260,000 or so clones, roughly four fifths of them appearing once. The CDR3 has 15 residues. Germline values: CDR1 MNHEY, CDR2 SMNVEV (reference sequence). J lost 6 bases, V lost 8 bases, and 13 bases had no gene match. Sequenced input: peripheral blood. The chain carries TRBV27 and TRBJ2-1; 7 nucleotides match TRBD1. The sequence came from a woman in her sixties or seventies with acute or convalescent COVID-19. CDR3 protein: CASHRTWGQTNEQFF. The CDR3 DNA follows: TGTGCCAGCCATAGGACTTGGGGACAGACCAATGAGCAGTTCTTC.